The next 15 T cell receptor beta chains were all read from a single sample in a study of cytomegalovirus exposure and HLA in healthy donors (dated by TCRdb to the late 2010s). The protocol used for the library was the immunoSEQ multiplex PCR assay. A mixture of 60 forward primers for TCR Vbeta segments and 13 reverse primers for TCR Jbeta segments was used in the multiplex PCR. TCRdb took over this immuneACCESS table, retaining in-frame rearrangements with V and J assigned. Such tables are incomplete; in checked studies, under half of the missing clones stem from an unresolved V gene, and the remainder is unexplained. This sample has about 98,000 clones in its table, and roughly 70% of those were observed once. Of the sample, under 2% is held by the ten largest clones. Material: PBMCs. These receptors were taken from a male donor in good health and CMV-seronegative.

The J gene is TRBJ2-7, the V gene TRBV27; 7 nucleotides match TRBD1. The J segment lost 4 bases and the V segment lost 5 bases, leaving 8 bases of the junction unmatched. CDR3 size: 14 residues. CDR1 and CDR2 (germline): MNHEY, SMNVEV (reference sequence). This CDR3 reads CASSPGTVAYEQYF. The CDR3 DNA follows: TGTGCCAGCAGTCCCGGGACAGTAGCTTACGAGCAGTACTTC.

This chain links TRBV6-6 with TRBJ2-3; D perhaps matches TRBD2 (5 bases). The ends were cut back, 5 bases at V and 3 bases at J, with 12 bases in the middle. The CDR3 runs 14 residues. CDR1 and CDR2 (germline): MNHNY, SVGAGI (reference sequence). The CDR3 is CASSTEGNTDTQYF. DNA of the CDR3: TGTGCCAGCAGTACCGAGGGTAATACAGATACGCAGTATTTT.

J is TRBJ2-6 and V is TRBV9; TRBD1 matches 9 bases. Germline CDR1 SGDLS, CDR2 YYNGEE. The CDR3 is 17 residues long. V lost 2 bases to trimming and J lost 0 bases; unmatched junction nucleotides: 3. Written as DNA, the CDR3 is TGTGCCAGCAGCGTCGGGACAGGGCTCTCTGGGGCCAACGTCCTGACTTTC. Protein: CASSVGTGLSGANVLTF.

V is TRBV11-2 and J is TRBJ2-3; perhaps TRBD1 as D (5 bases). Germline V CDR1 and CDR2: SGHAT, FQNNGV. The CDR3 runs to 14 residues. Between the trimmed V and J ends, which lost 1 base and 4 bases, there was a span of 9 bases. Here the CDR3 reads CASSLGQNSDTQYF. DNA for the CDR3: TGTGCCAGCAGCTTAGGACAGAACTCAGATACGCAGTATTTT.

The chain links TRBV7-6 to TRBJ2-1; a possible D gene is TRBD2 (6 bases). V dropped 2 bases and J dropped 0 bases, with 17 bases sitting between them. CDR1 is SGHVS and CDR2 is FNYEAQ in the germline V gene. This CDR3 comprises 18 residues. The CDR3 nucleotides are TGTGCCAGCAGCTTAAGCGTCTCGGACGGGAGCTCCTACAATGAGCAGTTCTTC. Translation: CASSLSVSDGSSYNEQFF.

The chain recombines TRBV7-9 with TRBJ1-2; 9 bases agree with TRBD1. With V trimmed by 4 bases and J by 8 bases, 5 bases remained unmatched. The CDR3 runs 13 residues. The germline CDR1 and CDR2 sequences are SEHNR and FQNEAQ (reference sequence). CDR3: CASSSTGGWGYTF. The CDR3 DNA is TGTGCCAGCAGCTCTACAGGGGGCTGGGGCTACACCTTC.

J is TRBJ2-7 and V is TRBV11-2; D is unresolved. The CDR3 has 14 amino acids. V lost 0 bases and J lost 0, with 6 bases in between. CDR1 and CDR2 from the germline V gene are SGHAT and FQNNGV. CDR3 bases: TGTGCCAGCAGCTTAGATTTGGCCTCCTACGAGCAGTACTTC. Its protein product is CASSLDLASYEQYF.

Only one count was recorded for this clone. The chain joins TRBV5-1 to TRBJ1-2; TRBD1 agrees at 11 bases. The V gene's germline CDR1 is SGHRS and CDR2 YFSETQ. The CDR3 is 14 amino acids. J lost 2 bases, V lost 4 bases, and 1 base had no gene match. The CDR3 is CASSGTGGNYGYTF. The CDR3 DNA reads TGCGCCAGCAGCGGGACAGGGGGAAACTATGGCTACACCTTC. Full variable domain (remainder filled in from reference TRBV5-1 and TRBJ1-2): KAGVTQTPRYLIKTRGQQVTLSCSPISGHRSVSWYQQTPGQGLQFLFEYFSETQRNKGNFPGRFSGRQFSNSRSEMNVSTLELGDSALYLCASSGTGGNYGYTFGSGTRLTVV.

V gene TRBV27 combines with J gene TRBJ2-2; 11 bases are a match to TRBD1. Germline CDR1 is MNHEY and CDR2 is SMNVEV (reference sequence). The CDR3 sequence is 16 residues long. V dropped 3 bases and J dropped 4; count of bases not matched to a gene: 4. The CDR3 region has the DNA TGTGCCAGCAGTTTCGGGACAGGGGGTTCCACCGGGGAGCTGTTTTTT. Amino acid sequence: CASSFGTGGSTGELFF.

This chain connects TRBV30 to TRBJ2-7; maybe TRBD1 (6 bases). CDR3 length equals 14 residues. With 4 bases removed from V and 2 bases from J, the gap between germline ends came to 15 bases. Germline loops: CDR1 GTSNPN, CDR2 SVGIG (reference sequence). The CDR3 nucleotides read TGTGCCTGGATTAGTGACAGGAATGCCTACGAGCAGTACTTC. Encoded protein: CAWISDRNAYEQYF.

In its sample, this clone was seen a few times. The rearrangement joins TRBV5-6 to TRBJ1-5, with a possible D match to TRBD1 (6 bases). CDR1 SGHDT and CDR2 YYEEEE come from the germline V gene. The CDR3 is 14 residues long. V lost 4 bases and J lost 7, with 15 bases in between. Here the CDR3 DNA reads TGTGCCAGCAGCCTCACAGGGAGGGTCCAGCCCCAGCATTTT. It encodes CASSLTGRVQPQHF.

The chain couples TRBV11-1 to TRBJ2-7; D call uncertain. The CDR3 covers 12 residues. V lost 2 bases, J lost 1 base, and 3 bases lay in between. Germline CDR1 and CDR2: SGHAT and FQDESV (reference sequence). The CDR3 region is CASSLPSYEQYF. CDR3 in DNA: TGTGCCAGCAGCTTACCATCCTACGAGCAGTACTTC.

The chain uses TRBV5-1 and TRBJ2-7, with 9 bases matching TRBD1. The germline V gene has CDR1 SGHRS and CDR2 YFSETQ. CDR3 length equals 14 residues. Trimming cost V 1 base and J 4 bases; bases outside gene matches: 3. As DNA, the CDR3 is TGCGCCAGCAGCTTGTCGGGGACAGGGTACGAGCAGTACTTC. Translating gives CASSLSGTGYEQYF.

This clone was seen repeatedly, ten times or more. Here the CDR3 reads CASIGARETQYF. The CDR3 DNA follows: TGTGCCAGCATTGGGGCACGGGAGACCCAGTACTTC. The chain employs TRBV6-5 and TRBJ2-5; a weak D match, TRBD1 (5 bases). The germline CDR1 and CDR2 sequences are MNHEY and SVGAGI. This CDR3 has 12 amino acids. Trimming removed 7 bases from V and 5 bases from J, with 11 bases in between.

The chain has TRBV5-1 and TRBJ2-7; 7 positions match TRBD2. With V trimmed by 8 bases and J by 5 bases, 19 bases remained unmatched. Germline lookup yields CDR1 SGHRS and CDR2 YFSETQ. The length of the CDR3 is 16 residues. The CDR3 DNA reads TGCGCCAGTACTCACTTACCCCTAGGGGAGGGTGACGAGCAGTACTTC. Translation gives CASTHLPLGEGDEQYF.